This T cell receptor (beta chain) was recovered during a study of T-cell memory formation after mild COVID-19. Study context: The study found TCR clusters largely donor specific. Regarding the study as a whole: Contracting clones from day 15 to 85 showed balanced CD4/CD8; later expanders favored CD4+.

The sample holds a few counts of this clonotype. Its antigen remains unknown. cDNA libraries for TCR alpha and TCR beta, carrying sample barcodes and UMIs, came from 5'RACE with constant-segment primers. MiXCR, run by TCRdb on the 5' RACE reads, gives a single entry per CDR3 protein. The sample includes around 49,000 distinct CDR3 sequences, 25% to 35% of them seen just once. This CDR3 comprises 17 residues. Trimming removed 4 bases from V and 1 base from J; junction bases left unmatched: 13. The clonotype originates from a man between 18 and 35 years old who had mild COVID-19 (a few samples of this study predate the infection). Cell type and time point are not known. The chain is built from TRBV12-3 or TRBV12-4 and TRBJ2-7; 7 bases align to TRBD1. Sequenced input: PBMCs or a T cell subset sorted from them (not recorded which). CDR3 amino acids: CASSSESGGEVSYEQYV. The CDR3 bases are TGTGCCAGCAGTTCAGAATCAGGGGGTGAAGTGTCCTACGAGCAGTACGTC.